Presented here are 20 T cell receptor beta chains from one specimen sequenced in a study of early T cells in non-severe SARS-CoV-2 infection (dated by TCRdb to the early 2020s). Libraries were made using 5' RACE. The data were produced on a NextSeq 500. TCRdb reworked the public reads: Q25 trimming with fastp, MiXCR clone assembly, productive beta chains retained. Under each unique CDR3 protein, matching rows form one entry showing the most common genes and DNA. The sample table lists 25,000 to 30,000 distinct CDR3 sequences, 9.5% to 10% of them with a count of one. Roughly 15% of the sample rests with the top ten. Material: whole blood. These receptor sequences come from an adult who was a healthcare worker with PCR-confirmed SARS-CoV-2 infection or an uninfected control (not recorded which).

The DNA of the CDR3 is TGTGCCAGCAGGGCAGGGGTCGCGGGGGAAAAACTGTTTTTT. It codes for CASRAGVAGEKLFF. V gene TRBV2 combines with J gene TRBJ1-4; possible D gene TRBD1, 6 bases. This CDR3 contains 14 residues. Germline values: CDR1 SNHLY, CDR2 FYNNEI. V lost 6 bases to trimming and J lost 8 bases, with 16 bases between them.

CDR3 region: CSVEGQSNTGELFF. CDR3 DNA: TGCAGCGTTGAAGGCCAGTCGAACACCGGGGAGCTGTTTTTT. The V call is TRBV29-1, the J call TRBJ2-2; D call uncertain. CDR3 length: 14 amino acids. CDR1 and CDR2 from the germline V gene are SQVTM and ANQGSEA. Trimming left V 1 base short and J 0 bases short, with 6 bases between.

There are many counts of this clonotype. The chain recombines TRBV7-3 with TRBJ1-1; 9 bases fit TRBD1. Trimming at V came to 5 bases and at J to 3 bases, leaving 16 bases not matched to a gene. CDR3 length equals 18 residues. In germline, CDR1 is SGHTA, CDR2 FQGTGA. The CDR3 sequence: CASSPSPGTGIRDTEAFF. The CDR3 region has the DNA TGTGCCAGCAGCCCGAGCCCCGGGACAGGGATCCGGGACACTGAAGCTTTCTTT.

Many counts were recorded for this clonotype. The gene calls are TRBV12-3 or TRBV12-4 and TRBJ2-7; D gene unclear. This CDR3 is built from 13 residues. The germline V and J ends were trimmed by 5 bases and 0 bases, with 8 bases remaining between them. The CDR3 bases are TGTGCCAGCAGTCCTCAGAACTCCTACGAGCAGTACTTC. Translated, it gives CASSPQNSYEQYF.

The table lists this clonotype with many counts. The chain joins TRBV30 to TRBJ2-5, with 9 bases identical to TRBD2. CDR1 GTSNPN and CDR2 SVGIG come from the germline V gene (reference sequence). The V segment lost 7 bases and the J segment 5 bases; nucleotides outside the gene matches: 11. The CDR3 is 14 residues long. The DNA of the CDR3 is TGTGCCTCCGCCGGTAGCGGGGGAACGGAGACCCAGTACTTC. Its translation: CASAGSGGTETQYF.

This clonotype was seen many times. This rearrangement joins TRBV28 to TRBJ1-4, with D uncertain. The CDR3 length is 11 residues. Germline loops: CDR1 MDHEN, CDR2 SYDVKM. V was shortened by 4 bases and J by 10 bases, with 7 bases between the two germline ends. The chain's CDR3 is CASSSPAKLFF. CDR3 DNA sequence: TGTGCCAGCAGTTCCCCGGCAAAACTGTTTTTT.

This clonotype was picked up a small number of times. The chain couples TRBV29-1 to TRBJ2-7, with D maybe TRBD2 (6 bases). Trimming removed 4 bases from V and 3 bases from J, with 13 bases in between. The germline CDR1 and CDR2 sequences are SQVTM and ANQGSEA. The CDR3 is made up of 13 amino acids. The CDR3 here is CSVGAEGGYEQYF. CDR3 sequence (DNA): TGCAGCGTTGGTGCGGAGGGAGGCTACGAGCAGTACTTC.

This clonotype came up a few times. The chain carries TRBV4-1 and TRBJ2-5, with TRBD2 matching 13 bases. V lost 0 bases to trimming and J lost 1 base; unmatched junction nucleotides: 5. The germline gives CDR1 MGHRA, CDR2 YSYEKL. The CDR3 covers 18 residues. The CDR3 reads CASSQDPGLAGVQETQYF. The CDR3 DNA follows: TGCGCCAGCAGCCAAGATCCCGGACTAGCGGGGGTCCAAGAGACCCAGTACTTC.

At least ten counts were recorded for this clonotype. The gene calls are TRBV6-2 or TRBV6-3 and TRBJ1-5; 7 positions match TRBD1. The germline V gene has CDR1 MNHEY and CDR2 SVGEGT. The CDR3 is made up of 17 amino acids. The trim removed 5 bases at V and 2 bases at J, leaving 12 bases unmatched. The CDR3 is CASSPHTPQGRNQPQHF. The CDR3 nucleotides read TGTGCCAGCAGTCCTCATACACCACAGGGGCGCAATCAGCCCCAGCATTTT.

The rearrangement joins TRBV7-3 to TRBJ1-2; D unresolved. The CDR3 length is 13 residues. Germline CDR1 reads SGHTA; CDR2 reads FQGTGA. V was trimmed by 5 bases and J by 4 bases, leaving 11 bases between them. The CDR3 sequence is CASSPALGYGYTF. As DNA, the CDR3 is TGTGCCAGCAGCCCAGCCTTGGGCTATGGCTACACCTTC.

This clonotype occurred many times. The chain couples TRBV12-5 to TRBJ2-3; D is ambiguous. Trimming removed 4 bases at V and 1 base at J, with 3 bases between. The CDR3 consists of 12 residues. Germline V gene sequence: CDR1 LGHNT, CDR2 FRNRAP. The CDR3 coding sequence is TGTGCTAGTGGTTCCCGCACAGATACGCAGTATTTT. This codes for CASGSRTDTQYF.

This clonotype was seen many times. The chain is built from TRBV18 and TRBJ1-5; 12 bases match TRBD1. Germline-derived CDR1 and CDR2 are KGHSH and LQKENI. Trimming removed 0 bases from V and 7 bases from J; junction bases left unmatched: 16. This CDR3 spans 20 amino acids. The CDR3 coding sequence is TGTGCCAGCTCACCACCCCAAGGGACAGGGGGCAACCCGTGGGGCCAGCCCCAGCATTTT. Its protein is CASSPPQGTGGNPWGQPQHF.

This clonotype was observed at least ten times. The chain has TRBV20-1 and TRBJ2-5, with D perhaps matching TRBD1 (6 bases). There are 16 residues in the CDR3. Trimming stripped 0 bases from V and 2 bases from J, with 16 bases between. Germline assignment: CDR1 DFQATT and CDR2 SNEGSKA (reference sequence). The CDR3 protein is CSARDVGTPEQETQYF. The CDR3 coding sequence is TGCAGTGCTAGAGATGTTGGGACACCCGAACAAGAGACCCAGTACTTC.

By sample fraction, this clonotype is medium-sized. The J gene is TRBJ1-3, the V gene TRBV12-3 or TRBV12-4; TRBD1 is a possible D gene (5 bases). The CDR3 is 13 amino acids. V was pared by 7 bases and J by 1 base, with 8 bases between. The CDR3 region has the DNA TGTGCCAGCACCAGGGCGTCTGGAAACACCATATATTTT. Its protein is CASTRASGNTIYF.

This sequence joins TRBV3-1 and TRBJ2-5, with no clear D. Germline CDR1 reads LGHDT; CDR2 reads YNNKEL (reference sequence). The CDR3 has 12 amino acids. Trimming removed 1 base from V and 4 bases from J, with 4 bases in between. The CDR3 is CASSQVLETQYF. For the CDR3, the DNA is TGTGCCAGCAGCCAAGTCCTAGAGACCCAGTACTTC.

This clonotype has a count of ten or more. The CDR3 sequence: CASSQLDTQYF. CDR3 in DNA: TGTGCCAGCAGCCAACTGGATACGCAGTATTTT. This sequence joins TRBV3-1 and TRBJ2-3, with D unresolved. The CDR3 has 11 residues. V was pared by 2 bases and J by 6 bases, with 3 bases between. The germline V gene has CDR1 LGHDT and CDR2 YNNKEL (reference sequence).

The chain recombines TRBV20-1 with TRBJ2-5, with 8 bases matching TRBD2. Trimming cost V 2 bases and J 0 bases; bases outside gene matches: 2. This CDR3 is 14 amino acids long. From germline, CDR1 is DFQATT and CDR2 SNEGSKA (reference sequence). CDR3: CSARSGGDQETQYF. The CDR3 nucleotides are TGCAGTGCTAGATCGGGGGGGGACCAAGAGACCCAGTACTTC.

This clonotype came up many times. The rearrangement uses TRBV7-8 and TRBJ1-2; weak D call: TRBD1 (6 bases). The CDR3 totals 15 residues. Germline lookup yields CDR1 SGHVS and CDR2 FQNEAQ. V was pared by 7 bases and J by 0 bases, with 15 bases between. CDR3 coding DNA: TGTGCCAGCACCCGAGACAGGAGCGCTAACTATGGCTACACCTTC. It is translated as CASTRDRSANYGYTF.

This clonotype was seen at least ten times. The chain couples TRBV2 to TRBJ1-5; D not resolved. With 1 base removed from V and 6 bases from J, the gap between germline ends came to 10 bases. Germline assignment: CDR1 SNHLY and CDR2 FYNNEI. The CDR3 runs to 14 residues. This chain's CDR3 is CASSEDRASQPQHF. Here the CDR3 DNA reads TGTGCCAGCAGTGAAGACAGAGCGAGTCAGCCCCAGCATTTT.

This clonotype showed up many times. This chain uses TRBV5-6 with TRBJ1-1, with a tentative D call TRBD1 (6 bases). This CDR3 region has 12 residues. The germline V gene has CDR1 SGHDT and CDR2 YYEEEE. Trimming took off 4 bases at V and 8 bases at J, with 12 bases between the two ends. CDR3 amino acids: CASSQGTGEAFF. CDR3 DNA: TGTGCCAGCAGCCAAGGAACAGGGGAAGCTTTCTTT.